Each of the 5 T cell receptor beta chains below was sequenced from the same sample in a study of shared clonotypes between healthy human individuals. This table comes from immunoSEQ multiplex PCR, and its TCRdb copy is limited to in-frame clones, with some not included. This table has approximately 2,200,000 clones, about 93% appearing once. Terminally differentiated effector memory CD45RA+ cells were left out of the naive CD8 fraction, which was CD45RO-negative and positively selected for CCR7. Sequenced input: naive CD8+ T cells from PBMCs. All receptors derive from a man aged 18 to 30 in good health. Some clones in this sample may be carry-over from other donors' samples.

V gene TRBV11-2 combines with J gene TRBJ2-7; 7 bases align to TRBD2. Losses at the gene ends were 5 bases for V and 3 bases for J; bases not matched to a gene: 10. The CDR3 is 15 residues long. CDR1 and CDR2 from the germline V gene are SGHAT and FQNNGV. The CDR3: CASSPSGGSFYEQYF. CDR3 in DNA: TGTGCCAGCAGCCCCTCCGGCGGGAGCTTCTACGAGCAGTACTTC. Filled out from reference TRBV11-2 and TRBJ2-7, the complete variable domain reads EAGVAQSPRYKIIEKRQSVAFWCNPISGHATLYWYQQILGQGPKLLIQFQNNGVVDDSQLPKDRFSAERLKGVDSTLKIQPAKLEDSAVYLCASSPSGGSFYEQYFGPGTRLTVT.

Regarding this clone: The same CDR3 is also encoded by other DNA sequences in this sample. The chain couples TRBV29-1 to TRBJ2-7; possibly TRBD2 for D (6 bases). The CDR3 is 13 residues long. Per the germline V gene, CDR1 is SQVTM and CDR2 is ANQGSEA. The V gene lost 3 bases and the J gene lost 2 bases, with 11 bases spanning the gap. The CDR3 DNA is TGCAGCGTTGATGGAGGGTCCCCCTACGAGCAGTACTTC. Translated: CSVDGGSPYEQYF.

This clone was recorded only once. V and J are TRBV6-5 and TRBJ2-2; 7 positions agree with TRBD1. CDR3 length: 15 residues. Per the germline V gene, CDR1 is MNHEY and CDR2 is SVGAGI. V shed 2 bases and J 3 bases; nucleotides not matched to a gene: 3. Here the CDR3 reads CASSYRGRDTGELFF. For the CDR3, the DNA is TGTGCCAGCAGTTACAGGGGGCGAGACACCGGGGAGCTGTTTTTT.

Points on this clone: The same CDR3 is also encoded by other DNA sequences in this sample. The chain has TRBV6-5 and TRBJ2-3, with D possibly TRBD2 on 6 matching bases. The germline V gene encodes CDR1 MNHEY and CDR2 SVGAGI. The CDR3 loop spans 14 amino acids. With 4 bases removed from V and 0 bases from J, the gap between germline ends came to 8 bases. The CDR3 coding sequence is TGTGCCAGCAGTTGGCGGGAAAGCACAGATACGCAGTATTTT. As protein: CASSWRESTDTQYF.

For this clone: Other DNA sequences in this sample translate to the same CDR3. V usage is TRBV29-1 and J usage is TRBJ2-7, with 10 bases that match TRBD1. This CDR3 is 12 amino acids long. Looked up from germline, CDR1 is SQVTM and CDR2 is ANQGSEA. The V and J ends lost 6 bases and 2 bases, in that order; junction bases with no gene match: 1. The CDR3 region is CSVGTGAYEQYF. As DNA, the CDR3 is TGCAGCGTGGGGACAGGGGCCTACGAGCAGTACTTC.